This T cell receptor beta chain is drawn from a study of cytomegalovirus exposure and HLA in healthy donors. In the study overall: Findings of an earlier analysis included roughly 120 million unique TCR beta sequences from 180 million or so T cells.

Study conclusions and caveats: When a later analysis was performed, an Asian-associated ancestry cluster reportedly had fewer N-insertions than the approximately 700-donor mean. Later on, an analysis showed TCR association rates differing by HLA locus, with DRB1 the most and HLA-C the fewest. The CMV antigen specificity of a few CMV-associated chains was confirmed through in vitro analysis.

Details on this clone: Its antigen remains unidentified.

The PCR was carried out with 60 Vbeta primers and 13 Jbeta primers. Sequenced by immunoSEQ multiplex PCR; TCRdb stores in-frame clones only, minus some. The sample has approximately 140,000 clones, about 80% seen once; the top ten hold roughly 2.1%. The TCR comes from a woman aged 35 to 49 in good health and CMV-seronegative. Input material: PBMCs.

CDR3 sequence (DNA): TGTGCCAGCAGAGAAACCGGGACAGGGGGGGACATTCAGTACTTC. It translates to CASRETGTGGDIQYF. The V gene is TRBV28, the J gene TRBJ2-4; 11 bases are a match to TRBD1. Trimming cost V 6 bases and J 8 bases; bases outside gene matches: 9. CDR1 and CDR2 (germline): MDHEN, SYDVKM. This CDR3 is built from 15 residues.